Below are 8 T cell receptor beta chains sequenced from a single sample in a study of blood T cell repertoires in COVID-19. Measured with immunoSEQ multiplex PCR; TCRdb has only the in-frame clones, and not every one. Of under 350,000 clones listed, roughly nine tenths are singletons. The sample comprised peripheral blood. The origin of the receptors is a young man with active or convalescent COVID-19.

The gene calls are TRBV3-1 (or the pseudogene TRBV3-2) and TRBJ2-1; perhaps TRBD2 as D (6 bases). V shed 0 bases and J shed 8 bases, with 11 bases lying between them. Germline V gene lookup returns CDR1 LGHDT and CDR2 YNNKEL (reference sequence). The CDR3 totals 14 residues. The CDR3 DNA is TGTGCCAGCAGCCAAGACACCGGGGAGGATGAGCAGTTCTTC. Amino acids: CASSQDTGEDEQFF.

The rearrangement joins TRBV2 to TRBJ1-2, with a tentative D call TRBD1 (5 bases). In germline, CDR1 is SNHLY, CDR2 FYNNEI. The CDR3 is 20 residues long. Trimming shortened V by 7 bases and J by 1 base, and 31 bases separated the two germline ends. The CDR3, as DNA: TGTGCCAGCACACCATGGGGCAGTGGGGGACGGGGAGGGCATAACTATGGCTACACCTTC. It codes for CASTPWGSGGRGGHNYGYTF.

The chain combines TRBV5-5 with TRBJ2-7; D is ambiguous. Trimming cost V 4 bases and J 2 bases, with 13 bases left between them. CDR1 and CDR2 from the germline V gene are SGHKS and YYEKEE (reference sequence). The CDR3 contains 14 residues. The CDR3 coding sequence is TGTGCCAGCAGCGGTGGGCCTCGCGCCTACGAGCAGTACTTC. Translated, it gives CASSGGPRAYEQYF.

This clone was recorded a few times. V gene TRBV6-1 combines with J gene TRBJ1-3, with 11 bases that match TRBD1. Germline assignment: CDR1 MNHNS and CDR2 SASEGT. V was pared by 1 base and J by 4 bases, with 0 bases of the junction left unmatched. This CDR3 has 15 amino acids. Here the CDR3 reads CASSEGTGGGNTIYF. The CDR3, as DNA: TGTGCCAGCAGTGAAGGGACAGGGGGCGGAAACACCATATATTTT.

CDR3 sequence (DNA): TGTGCCACCAGTCTGACAGGGGGGACTGAAGCTTTCTTT. Its translation is CATSLTGGTEAFF. This chain links TRBV24-1 with TRBJ1-1; TRBD1 matches at 9 bases. Germline CDR1 KGHDR, CDR2 SFDVKD. V lost 6 bases to trimming and J lost 5 bases; unmatched junction nucleotides: 3. The CDR3 loop spans 13 amino acids.

The gene calls are TRBV7-9 and TRBJ2-3, with 7 bases fitting TRBD2. The germline V gene encodes CDR1 SEHNR and CDR2 FQNEAQ (reference sequence). CDR3 length: 16 residues. The junction had 11 bases not matched to a gene; V was cut back by 6 bases and J by 2 bases. CDR3 amino acids: CASRTSRTSATDTQYF. Here the CDR3 DNA reads TGTGCCAGCAGGACTAGCCGGACTTCGGCCACAGATACGCAGTATTTT.

This clone has just one count. This sequence joins TRBV19 and TRBJ1-1; 7 nucleotides match TRBD1. The germline V gene has CDR1 LNHDA and CDR2 SQIVND (reference sequence). Trimming cost V 6 bases and J 3 bases; bases outside gene matches: 4. CDR3 length equals 13 residues. The CDR3, as DNA: TGTGCCAGTAGACCGGGACAGTACACTGAAGCTTTCTTT. The encoded protein is CASRPGQYTEAFF.

This sequence joins TRBV3-1 (or the pseudogene TRBV3-2) and TRBJ1-2, with unresolved D. Per germline, CDR1 LGHDT and CDR2 YNNKEL (reference sequence). The CDR3 runs to 14 residues. V was trimmed by 3 bases and J by 6 bases, leaving 14 bases between them. Here the CDR3 DNA reads TGTGCCAGCAGCCATCATAGTGCCGTCGATGGCTACACCTTC. Encoded protein: CASSHHSAVDGYTF.